This is a list of T cell receptor beta chains from one sample in a study of early T cells in non-severe SARS-CoV-2 infection. Each CDR3 protein gets one entry after TCRdb re-called the 5' RACE reads with MiXCR. This table holds around 40,000 distinct CDR3 sequences, about 6% found once. The specimen sequenced was whole blood. These receptors all come from an adult who was a healthcare worker with PCR-confirmed SARS-CoV-2 infection or an uninfected control (not recorded which). CDR3s include the opening cysteine and the closing phenylalanine or tryptophan. Each record gives: V gene, D gene, clone size, J gene, CDR3 DNA, CDR3 protein. The D gene is left open where the match is weak. Part of the rows lack a size; the others show once, few, many or a class for expanded clones.

V: TRBV4-1; D: .; size: many; J: TRBJ2-7; DNA: TGCGCCAGCAGCCAAGATCAGGGGTCCTACGAGCAGTACTTC; CDR3: CASSQDQGSYEQYF
V: TRBV20-1; D: .; size: many; J: TRBJ2-6; DNA: TGCAGTGCTTCCCCCCCCGGTGGGGCCAACGTCCTGACTTTC; CDR3: CSASPPGGANVLTF
V: TRBV11-2; D: .; size: many; J: TRBJ2-1; DNA: TGTGCCAGCAGCTTATACATCGGGAATGAGCAGTTCTTC; CDR3: CASSLYIGNEQFF
V: TRBV27; D: .; size: .; J: TRBJ2-1; DNA: TGTGCCAGCAGAACGGAGGGCCTCCATGAGCAGTTCTTC; CDR3: CASRTEGLHEQFF
V: TRBV29-1; D: TRBD1; size: many; J: TRBJ2-7; DNA: TGCAGCGTGGGACAGATGGGGTACGAGCAGTACTTC; CDR3: CSVGQMGYEQYF
V: TRBV14; D: .; size: many; J: TRBJ2-3; DNA: TGTGCCAGCAGCCGGGGGTATCCGGATACGCAGTATTTT; CDR3: CASSRGYPDTQYF
V: TRBV12-3/TRBV12-4; D: .; size: few; J: TRBJ1-3; DNA: TGTGCCAGCAGCCGCGGGACTTCCGGAAACACCATATATTTT; CDR3: CASSRGTSGNTIYF
V: TRBV7-3; D: TRBD2; size: many; J: TRBJ2-2; DNA: TGTGCCAGCAGCTTACTGGCTAGCGGTATCGAAGCCGGGGAGCTGTTTTTT; CDR3: CASSLLASGIEAGELFF
V: TRBV10-2; D: .; size: few; J: TRBJ1-1; DNA: TGCGCCAGCAGGGCCGGTTCGAACACTGAAGCTTTCTTT; CDR3: CASRAGSNTEAFF
V: TRBV5-1; D: .; size: many; J: TRBJ2-1; DNA: TGCGCCAGCAGCTTGGACAGGGTCAGCAATGAGCAGTTCTTC; CDR3: CASSLDRVSNEQFF
V: TRBV20-1; D: .; size: many; J: TRBJ1-4; DNA: TGCAGTGCCCTGCTCGGAAAACTGTTTTTT; CDR3: CSALLGKLFF
V: TRBV19; D: .; size: few; J: TRBJ2-7; DNA: TGTGCCAGTAGTACTCCGTCGCCCCAGGGCCACTACGAGCAGTACTTC; CDR3: CASSTPSPQGHYEQYF
V: TRBV6-1; D: .; size: many; J: TRBJ1-2; DNA: TGTGCCAGCAGTGAATCCCCGACAGGAACTAACTATGGCTACACCTTC; CDR3: CASSESPTGTNYGYTF
V: TRBV20-1; D: TRBD1; size: many; J: TRBJ1-1; DNA: TGCAGTGCTTACAGGGGGCGGGATGAAGCTTTCTTT; CDR3: CSAYRGRDEAFF
V: TRBV2; D: .; size: many; J: TRBJ2-2; DNA: TGTGCCAGCAGTGAAGCGCTTCAACAGGGAGGGACCGGGGAGCTGTTTTTT; CDR3: CASSEALQQGGTGELFF
V: TRBV9; D: .; size: few; J: TRBJ2-1; DNA: TGTGCCAGCAGCGTAGTGGGGGAGTGGACGGGCGGTGAGCAGTTCTTC; CDR3: CASSVVGEWTGGEQFF
V: TRBV4-1; D: .; size: many; J: TRBJ2-7; DNA: TGCGCCAGCAGCCAAGGGGCCGGAGTAAACGAGCAGTACTTC; CDR3: CASSQGAGVNEQYF
V: TRBV7-3; D: .; size: .; J: TRBJ2-1; DNA: TGTGCCAGCAGCTACCTACGCAATGAGCAGTTCTTC; CDR3: CASSYLRNEQFF
V: TRBV6-4; D: TRBD2; size: many; J: TRBJ2-2; DNA: TGTGCCAGCAGTGGACTAGCGGGAGACACCGGGGAGCTGTTTTTT; CDR3: CASSGLAGDTGELFF
V: TRBV7-9; D: .; size: few; J: TRBJ2-7; DNA: TGTGCCAGCAGCTCGCCGACAGGGAGGGATAACGAGCAGTACTTC; CDR3: CASSSPTGRDNEQYF
V: TRBV4-2; D: .; size: many; J: TRBJ2-2; DNA: TGTGCCAGCAGCCAGGGGGCGTCTACCGGGGAGCTGTTTTTT; CDR3: CASSQGASTGELFF
V: TRBV30; D: .; size: many; J: TRBJ1-1; DNA: TGTGCCTGGAGTGTCCTGGACAACACTGAAGCTTTCTTT; CDR3: CAWSVLDNTEAFF
V: TRBV7-3; D: TRBD1; size: many; J: TRBJ2-2; DNA: TGTGCCAGCAGTCGACAGGGAATCACCGGGGAGCTGTTTTTT; CDR3: CASSRQGITGELFF
V: TRBV5-4; D: .; size: .; J: TRBJ2-3; DNA: TGTGCCAGCAGCTTGGTGGAAGACGATACGCAGTATTTT; CDR3: CASSLVEDDTQYF
V: TRBV12-3/TRBV12-4; D: .; size: many; J: TRBJ2-1; DNA: TGTGCCAGCAGTTCCGCCCAGTACAATGAGCAGTTCTTC; CDR3: CASSSAQYNEQFF
V: TRBV6-2/TRBV6-3; D: .; size: .; J: TRBJ2-7; DNA: TGTGCCAGCAGTTACCCGGGGGGCTACGAGCTGTACTTC; CDR3: CASSYPGGYELYF
V: TRBV6-5; D: .; size: many; J: TRBJ1-1; DNA: TGTGCCAGCAGTTTCGGGAACACTGAAGCTTTCTTT; CDR3: CASSFGNTEAFF
V: TRBV2; D: TRBD1; size: many; J: TRBJ2-3; DNA: TGTGCCAGCGGGTACAGGGGGAGCACAGATACGCAGTATTTT; CDR3: CASGYRGSTDTQYF
V: TRBV4-2; D: .; size: many; J: TRBJ2-2; DNA: TGTGCCAGCAGCCCAGGCGGGAACGCGAACACCGGGGAGCTGTTTTTT; CDR3: CASSPGGNANTGELFF
V: TRBV6-4; D: .; size: many; J: TRBJ2-1; DNA: TGTGCCAGCAGTGATCTCAGACTAGTAGGCAATGAGCAGTTCTTC; CDR3: CASSDLRLVGNEQFF
V: TRBV15; D: .; size: few; J: TRBJ2-5; DNA: TGTGCCACCAGCAGAGATTTTGCGTACCAAGAGACCCAGTACTTC; CDR3: CATSRDFAYQETQYF
V: TRBV25-1; D: .; size: many; J: TRBJ1-2; DNA: TGTGCCAGCAGTGAAGGCCAGGATTCCTGGGGCTACACCTTC; CDR3: CASSEGQDSWGYTF
V: TRBV28; D: .; size: many; J: TRBJ2-2; DNA: TGTGCCAGCAGTCCCCTTGATTTCAACGGGGAGCTGTTTTTT; CDR3: CASSPLDFNGELFF
V: TRBV10-3; D: TRBD1; size: many; J: TRBJ2-1; DNA: TGTGCCATCAGTGCCTCTCAGGGGGCGCATTATTCCAATGAGCAGTTCTTC; CDR3: CAISASQGAHYSNEQFF
V: TRBV24-1; D: .; size: many; J: TRBJ2-1; DNA: TGTGCCACCAGTGAAAGGACGGGTGAGCAGTTCTTC; CDR3: CATSERTGEQFF
V: TRBV28; D: .; size: many; J: TRBJ2-2; DNA: TGTGCCAGCAGTTTTTTCGACACCGGGGAGCTGTTTTTT; CDR3: CASSFFDTGELFF
V: TRBV7-2; D: TRBD1; size: many; J: TRBJ1-4; DNA: TGTGCCAGCAGCGGGACAGGGTGGAGTGAAAAACTGTTTTTT; CDR3: CASSGTGWSEKLFF
V: TRBV11-2; D: .; size: many; J: TRBJ1-1; DNA: TGTGCCAGCAGCTTAGATCAGGGCACTGAAGCTTTCTTT; CDR3: CASSLDQGTEAFF
V: TRBV11-2; D: .; size: many; J: TRBJ1-4; DNA: TGTGCCAGCAGCTATAATCCCTCTATTGGAAAACTGTTTTTT; CDR3: CASSYNPSIGKLFF
V: TRBV16; D: TRBD1; size: .; J: TRBJ2-7; DNA: TGTGCCAGCAGCCAATTTCGGACAGGGAGCTCCTACGAGCAGTACTTC; CDR3: CASSQFRTGSSYEQYF
V: TRBV4-1; D: TRBD2; size: many; J: TRBJ2-3; DNA: TGCGCCAGCAGCTCCACCGGGACTAGCGGGACCATCCTCGGGGATACGCAGTATTTT; CDR3: CASSSTGTSGTILGDTQYF
V: TRBV6-6; D: .; size: medium-sized; J: TRBJ1-3; DNA: TGTGCCAGCATCCAACAGGACTACTCTGGAAACACCATATATTTT; CDR3: CASIQQDYSGNTIYF
V: TRBV20-1; D: TRBD1; size: .; J: TRBJ2-7; DNA: TGCAGTGCTAGCGGGACAGGATACGAGCAGTACTTC; CDR3: CSASGTGYEQYF
V: TRBV28; D: .; size: .; J: TRBJ2-5; DNA: TGTGCCAGCAGTTTATCGGGGACCCAGTACTTC; CDR3: CASSLSGTQYF